What follows are 23 T cell receptor beta chains derived from one specimen sequenced in a study of CD8 T cells in ankylosing spondylitis (dated by TCRdb to 2016 to 2017). Receptor libraries were prepared by 5' RACE. The listed sequencing device is Illumina HiSeq 2500. In TCRdb, the public reads were trimmed at Q25 with fastp and aligned with MiXCR, with productive beta chains retained. Each entry is one CDR3 protein sequence, shown with its most common DNA and genes. For this sample the table gives a few hundred thousand distinct CDR3 sequences, of which around 20% were detected only once. The ten largest clones take up roughly 3.4% of the sample. Sequenced input: blood, either unsorted or a sorted T cell fraction (not recorded which). The receptors here all came from a female donor with ankylosing spondylitis or in good health (not recorded which).

In this sample, this clonotype turned up a few times. The V gene is TRBV6-5, the J gene TRBJ1-2; D unresolved. The CDR3 has 12 amino acids. The V gene's germline CDR1 is MNHEY and CDR2 SVGAGI. Trimming left V 6 bases short and J 4 bases short, with 9 bases between. CDR3 region: CASSPGLYGYTF. In DNA form, the CDR3 reads TGTGCCAGCAGCCCCGGTCTCTATGGCTACACCTTC.

The CDR3 sequence is CASRTWGVTGANVLTF. CDR3 nucleotide sequence: TGTGCCAGTAGAACCTGGGGGGTAACTGGGGCCAACGTCCTGACTTTC. The chain is built from TRBV19 and TRBJ2-6, with D tentatively TRBD2 (6 bases). The length of the CDR3 is 16 residues. V lost 6 bases and J 2 bases, leaving 14 bases between the germline ends. Germline assignment: CDR1 LNHDA and CDR2 SQIVND (reference sequence). Together with reference TRBV19 and TRBJ2-6, the CDR3 gives the full variable domain: DGGITQSPKYLFRKEGQNVTLSCEQNLNHDAMYWYRQDPGQGLRLIYYSQIVNDFQKGDIAEGYSVSREKKESFPLTVTSAQKNPTAFYLCASRTWGVTGANVLTFGAGSRLTVL.

The rearrangement uses TRBV7-2 and TRBJ2-4; TRBD1 matches at 7 bases. Germline V lookup: CDR1 SGHTA, CDR2 FQGNSA. With V trimmed by 5 bases and J by 9 bases, 10 bases remained unmatched. This CDR3 is built from 14 residues. The CDR3: CASSLGTEGAIQYF. CDR3 DNA sequence: TGTGCCAGCAGCCTCGGGACAGAGGGAGCCATTCAGTACTTC.

The rearrangement joins TRBV20-1 to TRBJ2-1; TRBD2 agrees at 8 bases. CDR1 is DFQATT, CDR2 SNEGSKA, per germline (reference sequence). Trimming took 1 base from V and 10 from J; bases not matched to a gene: 9. CDR3 length equals 14 residues. In DNA, the CDR3 is TGCAGTGCTAGAGTAGTCGGGAGGGCCGGAGAGCAGTTCTTC. Its protein product is CSARVVGRAGEQFF.

This clonotype turned up a few times. The chain couples TRBV11-1 to TRBJ2-2; no clear D. Per the germline V gene, CDR1 is SGHAT and CDR2 is FQDESV (reference sequence). This CDR3 is built from 16 residues. V was trimmed by 5 bases and J by 3 bases, leaving 16 bases between them. The CDR3 spells CASSRPRATHTGELFF. The CDR3 DNA sequence: TGTGCCAGCAGCCGCCCCCGCGCAACCCACACCGGGGAGCTGTTTTTT. Using reference TRBV11-1 and TRBJ2-2 for the parts outside the CDR3, the full variable domain is EAEVAQSPRYKITEKSQAVAFWCDPISGHATLYWYRQILGQGPELLVQFQDESVVDDSQLPKDRFSAERLKGVDSTLKIQPAELGDSAMYLCASSRPRATHTGELFFGEGSRLTVL.

This rearrangement joins TRBV7-8 to TRBJ1-1, with D unresolved. CDR3 size: 13 residues. Germline assignment: CDR1 SGHVS and CDR2 FQNEAQ. With 3 bases removed from V and 4 bases from J, the gap between germline ends came to 9 bases. CDR3 bases: TGTGCCAGCAGCTTTAGGCCAGGCACTGAAGCTTTCTTT. Translation: CASSFRPGTEAFF.

The J gene is TRBJ1-4, the V gene TRBV18; 8 bases fit TRBD1. Germline V CDR1 and CDR2: KGHSH, LQKENI. J gave up 0 bases and V 3 bases, and 6 bases lay outside the gene matches. The CDR3 spans 17 residues. CDR3 in DNA: TGTGCCAGCTCACCTCCAACAGGGGGTGCAACTAATGAAAAACTGTTTTTT. Protein sequence: CASSPPTGGATNEKLFF.

This chain links TRBV12-3 or TRBV12-4 with TRBJ2-3; 7 nucleotides align to TRBD1. J was trimmed by 5 bases and V by 4 bases; bases with no gene match: 6. The CDR3 runs 14 residues. The CDR3 region is CASSWAGQVDTQYF. DNA for the CDR3: TGTGCCAGCAGTTGGGCAGGACAGGTAGATACGCAGTATTTT.

This rearrangement joins TRBV7-2 to TRBJ2-7, with 8 bases that match TRBD1. The germline CDR1 and CDR2 sequences are SGHTA and FQGNSA. The CDR3 is 16 residues long. Trimming took 2 bases from V and 2 from J; bases not matched to a gene: 8. CDR3 in amino acids: CASSLRQGRFPYEQYF. As DNA, the CDR3 is TGTGCCAGCAGCTTACGACAGGGGCGATTTCCCTACGAGCAGTACTTC.

This clonotype was counted at least ten times. The rearrangement uses TRBV20-1 and TRBJ1-2, with D tentatively TRBD1 (6 bases). V lost 6 bases to trimming and J lost 4 bases, with 18 bases between them. The CDR3 consists of 14 residues. Germline V gives CDR1 DFQATT, CDR2 SNEGSKA (reference sequence). CDR3: CSARGQSRGYGYTF. For the CDR3, the DNA is TGCAGTGCCCGCGGACAGTCAAGGGGCTATGGCTACACCTTC.

This clonotype was observed a single time. The chain recombines TRBV7-8 with TRBJ1-6, with 12 bases matching TRBD1. Germline assignment: CDR1 SGHVS and CDR2 FQNEAQ. Losses at the gene ends were 4 bases for V and 7 bases for J; bases not matched to a gene: 2. This CDR3 contains 15 residues. In DNA form, the CDR3 reads TGTGCCAGCAGCTGGGACAGGGGGCAGAATTCACCCCTCCACTTT. This codes for CASSWDRGQNSPLHF.

This clonotype has just a few counts. The rearrangement uses TRBV20-1 and TRBJ2-2, with D maybe TRBD2 (6 bases). The CDR3 runs to 13 residues. V lost 5 bases to trimming and J lost 1 base, with 8 bases between them. Germline values: CDR1 DFQATT, CDR2 SNEGSKA (reference sequence). DNA for the CDR3: TGCAGTGCTGGTAGCGGGAACACCGGGGAGCTGTTTTTT. It translates to CSAGSGNTGELFF.

This rearrangement joins TRBV4-3 to TRBJ2-7; D remains ambiguous. Germline assignment: CDR1 LGHNA and CDR2 YSLEER. The CDR3 is 15 residues long. Trimming removed 1 base from V and 3 bases from J, with 13 bases in between. DNA for the CDR3: TGCGCCAGCAGCCAAGGGCAGACAACCTTCTACGAGCAGTACTTC. This gives the protein CASSQGQTTFYEQYF.

This clonotype was found many times. V and J are TRBV7-2 and TRBJ2-5; D is ambiguous. The CDR3 is 14 residues long. Trimming took 1 base from V and 0 from J, leaving 6 bases between them. The V gene's germline CDR1 is SGHTA and CDR2 FQGNSA. The CDR3 DNA sequence: TGTGCCAGCAGCTTAGACCCGTACCAAGAGACCCAGTACTTC. Translated, it gives CASSLDPYQETQYF.

In this sample, this clonotype turned up a few times. V usage is TRBV5-1 and J usage is TRBJ2-7; 8 nucleotides line up with TRBD2. Trimming cost V 0 bases and J 0 bases; bases outside gene matches: 2. Germline loops: CDR1 SGHRS, CDR2 YFSETQ. The CDR3 is 15 amino acids. CDR3 bases: TGCGCCAGCAGCTTGGGGGCGGGAGGCTCCTACGAGCAGTACTTC. It encodes CASSLGAGGSYEQYF.

The chain employs TRBV18 and TRBJ1-4; D gene unclear. The germline CDR1 and CDR2 sequences are KGHSH and LQKENI. The germline V and J ends were trimmed by 2 bases and 4 bases, with 11 bases remaining between them. The CDR3 length is 15 residues. This CDR3 is CASSPSGRLNEKLFF. The CDR3 DNA follows: TGTGCCAGCTCACCATCGGGCAGACTTAATGAAAAACTGTTTTTT. Supplemented by reference TRBV18 and TRBJ1-4, the full variable domain reads NAGVMQNPRHLVRRRGQEARLRCSPMKGHSHVYWYRQLPEEGLKFMVYLQKENIIDESGMPKERFSAEFPKEGPSILRIQQVVRGDSAAYFCASSPSGRLNEKLFFGSGTQLSVL.

This clonotype has a handful of counts. The CDR3 DNA sequence: TGTGCCAGCAGCCCCCGAGTCAATTCGAACACCGGGGAGCTGTTTTTT. Amino acids: CASSPRVNSNTGELFF. V gene TRBV7-9 combines with J gene TRBJ2-2; no definite D call. Per the germline V gene, CDR1 is SEHNR and CDR2 is FQNEAQ (reference sequence). There are 16 residues in the CDR3. The ends were cut back, 5 bases at V and 0 bases at J, with 13 bases in the middle.

V is TRBV7-2 and J is TRBJ1-6, with 7 positions matching TRBD1. This CDR3 comprises 15 residues. V trimming: 6 bases; J trimming: 4 bases; junction bases outside the gene matches: 6. Germline CDR1 and CDR2: SGHTA and FQGNSA. CDR3 nucleotide sequence: TGTGCCAGCAGAACCGACAGGGCTTATAATTCACCCCTCCACTTT. Residues: CASRTDRAYNSPLHF.

V gene TRBV15 combines with J gene TRBJ2-7, with 8 bases fitting TRBD1. The CDR3 is 17 amino acids. CDR1 LNHNV and CDR2 YYDKDF come from the germline V gene (reference sequence). V shed 5 bases, J shed 3 bases, and the junction held 15 bases outside the gene matches. CDR3 coding DNA: TGTGCCACCAGCGCAAAAGGACAGGGCGAATTCAGCTACGAGCAGTACTTC. Translated: CATSAKGQGEFSYEQYF.

V usage is TRBV30 and J usage is TRBJ2-7; D perhaps matches TRBD1 (5 bases). Germline assignment: CDR1 GTSNPN and CDR2 SVGIG (reference sequence). The CDR3 is made up of 13 amino acids. Trimming removed 0 bases at V and 2 bases at J, with 8 bases between. DNA for the CDR3: TGTGCCTGGAGTGTGGGGCAGACCTACGAGCAGTACTTC. Its protein product is CAWSVGQTYEQYF.

The chain has TRBV6-1 and TRBJ2-2, with 7 bases lining up with TRBD2. Trimming cost V 6 bases and J 6 bases; bases outside gene matches: 13. This CDR3 has 16 residues. CDR1 and CDR2 from the germline V gene are MNHNS and SASEGT. CDR3 sequence (DNA): TGTGCCAGCAGGAGGTTTCCATCCCGGGGGGCCGGGGAGCTGTTTTTT. This gives the protein CASRRFPSRGAGELFF.

This clonotype was detected a few times. The rearrangement links TRBV18 to TRBJ2-4, with TRBD1 identical over 7 bases. Losses at the gene ends were 6 bases for V and 8 bases for J; bases not matched to a gene: 7. The CDR3 runs 13 residues. The germline V gene encodes CDR1 KGHSH and CDR2 LQKENI. CDR3 protein: CASSPGQDDIQYF. The CDR3 bases are TGTGCCAGCTCTCCTGGACAGGATGACATTCAGTACTTC.

This clonotype has only a few counts. V is TRBV18 and J is TRBJ2-7, with 8 bases aligning to TRBD2. CDR1 KGHSH and CDR2 LQKENI come from the germline V gene. The CDR3 consists of 13 residues. V trimming: 5 bases; J trimming: 3 bases; junction bases outside the gene matches: 3. The CDR3: CASSGTSLYEQYF. DNA for the CDR3: TGTGCCAGCTCAGGGACTAGTCTCTACGAGCAGTACTTC.